This T cell receptor beta chain originates from a study of PD-1 blockade in classical Hodgkin lymphoma (dated by TCRdb to the early 2020s). Context from the whole study: Nivolumab dosing was 3 mg/kg intravenously every 2 weeks, continuing until either disease progression or unacceptable toxicity. The study used TCR beta sequencing and CyTOF to define a peripheral blood immune signature of response to PD-1 blockade in classical Hodgkin lymphoma. Results the study describes overall, beyond this receptor: Among trial patients, those achieving complete response had baseline diversity similar to that of newly diagnosed patients, while diversity was significantly lower in partial responders and progressors. A significant rise by C4D1 was seen in CD4+ but not CD8+ TCR diversity (p=0.0027 vs p=0.16), with the rise being most apparent in complete responders (p=0.02). The study was limited to a single clinical trial cohort, and causes of repertoire differences, possibly disease activity or prior therapy, remained undefined. Lower diversity was seen in patients whose nivolumab began less than 1 year after ASCT, and these patients were left out of later analyses so that immune reconstitution would not confound the results. Baseline TCR diversity was reported as lower in newly diagnosed patients than in healthy donors, and lower still in relapsed/refractory patients.

CDR1 and CDR2 were assigned from the germline V gene as SGHVS and FNYEAQ. V is clipped by 5 bases and J by 2 bases, and the sequence between their germline boundaries is 15 bases long. The CDR3, cysteine through phenylalanine, is 16 amino acids long. The read is trimmed to its CDR3 DNA, 48 bases read in frame from base 1. The Qiagen DNeasy kit was used to extract genomic DNA both from unsorted PBMCs and from the negatively selected CD4+ and CD8+ fractions. TCR beta CDR3 regions were subjected to amplification by immunoSEQ multiplex PCR with primers that anneal to V and J segments. Amplification bias was minimized using a synthetic immune receptor repertoire, and residual bias was removed computationally after sequencing. Per the source publication's procedure: Repertoire diversity was quantified as the Shannon entropy index using custom Python scripts. Unsorted, CD4+ and CD8+ repertoires were examined separately, except in combined analyses, for which CD4+ and CD8+ sequences were merged in silico. A clone was considered expanded if an increase in frequency of at least 2-fold after treatment relative to C1D1 was found, and a pseudocount of 0.5 was applied to clones undetected at baseline. Singleton clones were defined as clones with 0 or 1 copy at C1D1, and non-singleton clones were defined as clones with 2 or more copies. Clones expanded in unsorted samples were assigned a CD4+, CD8+ or unknown annotation through matching of protein sequences in sorted samples from the same patient. Wilcoxon tests on paired samples were used to test changes in diversity from C1D1 to C4D1. In its TCRdb copy, this immuneACCESS table keeps in-frame sequences only and misses some clones. Where compared with another copy, unresolved V genes explain less than half of these, and the others have no known cause. D and trimming were read from the DNA, whereas the V and J calls and clone size are those reported in that table. The sample data list about 100,000 clones, and around 88% of these were observed just once. Under 8.5% of the sample comes from the top ten.

Reading the label with the study, this specimen's time point is: cycle 2 day 1 (C2D1) of nivolumab. Every trial patient had relapsed following autologous stem cell transplantation, and prior brentuximab vedotin exposure was what differed among cohorts A, B and C. The trial cohort comprised some 60 patients with relapsed/refractory classical Hodgkin lymphoma whose best overall responses were complete response, partial response or progressive disease. Trial patients were treated with single-agent nivolumab in the multi-cohort phase II CheckMate 205 trial. Best overall response was determined by an independent review committee according to the 2007 International Working Group response criteria. Trial PBMCs were collected immediately before nivolumab initiation (C1D1) and during therapy at cycle 2 day 1 and cycle 4 day 1. Peripheral blood was collected in 8 mL Vacutainer Cell Preparation Tubes, from which PBMCs were isolated by centrifugation and then cryopreserved.

This clone has just one count. Its target antigen remains unknown. No base qualities exist here, and no much larger clone lies one base off it. This specimen was peripheral blood mononuclear cells (PBMCs), taken before the second cycle of nivolumab. The receptor was derived from a human donor with classical Hodgkin lymphoma. The sequence is built from TRBV7-6 and TRBJ1-4, with TRBD1 tentatively as D gene (6 bases match). DNA sequence: TGTGCCAGCAGCCCCAGGTGGGGGGCGACTAATGAAAAACTGTTTTTT. It translates to CASSPRWGATNEKLFF. With the rest looked up from the reference TRBV7-6 and TRBJ1-4 genes rather than sequenced, the full variable domain is GAGVSQSPRYKVTKRGQDVALRCDPISGHVSLYWYRQALGQGPEFLTYFNYEAQQDKSGLPNDRFSAERPEGSISTLTIQRTEQRDSAMYRCASSPRWGATNEKLFFGSGTQLSVL.